The rows below give T cell receptor beta chains drawn from one sample of a study of T cells in Graves' hyperthyroidism and ophthalmopathy. MiXCR was run by TCRdb on the multiplex PCR reads, yielding one entry per CDR3 protein. The sample shows approximately 640,000 distinct CDR3 sequences, just under 45% of them seen only once. Specimen: peripheral blood or thyroid tissue (not recorded which). These receptors were obtained from an adult man with Graves' disease, either hyperthyroidism or ophthalmopathy (not recorded which). CDR3s include the opening cysteine and the closing phenylalanine or tryptophan. Fields, in order: J gene, V gene, D gene, clone size, CDR3 protein, CDR3 DNA. D genes are given only for firm matches. A row's size may be missing; if present it is once, few, many or a size class.

TRBJ2-5 | TRBV7-8 | TRBD2 | many | CASSSRTSGETQYF | TGTGCCAGCAGCTCCAGGACTAGCGGAGAGACCCAGTACTTC
TRBJ2-7 | TRBV7-9 | - | many | CASSSGAHEQYF | TGTGCCAGCAGCTCAGGGGCCCACGAGCAGTACTTC
TRBJ2-5 | TRBV5-4 | TRBD1 | few | CASRTPNQGEETQYF | TGTGCCAGCAGAACCCCTAATCAGGGGGAAGAGACCCAGTACTTC
TRBJ2-7 | TRBV20-1 | TRBD1 | few | CSARDSGRDRVAYEQYF | TGCAGTGCTAGAGACTCAGGACGGGACAGGGTAGCCTACGAGCAGTACTTC
TRBJ1-5 | TRBV25-1 | - | - | CASSEYSGFNQPQHF | TGTGCCAGCAGTGAATATTCCGGCTTTAATCAGCCCCAGCATTTT
TRBJ1-5 | TRBV6-1 | TRBD1 | few | CASSGDRAFNQPQHF | TGTGCCAGCAGTGGAGACAGGGCTTTCAATCAGCCCCAGCATTTT
TRBJ1-1 | TRBV25-1 | TRBD1 | - | CASLTGGGTEAFF | TGTGCCAGCTTGACAGGGGGGGGCACTGAAGCTTTCTTT
TRBJ2-5 | TRBV20-1 | - | once | CSASEDSGETQYF | TGCAGTGCTAGCGAGGATAGCGGAGAGACCCAGTACTTC
TRBJ1-1 | TRBV24-1 | TRBD1 | many | CATSDGQGMNTEAFF | TGTGCCACCAGTGATGGACAGGGCATGAACACTGAAGCTTTCTTT
TRBJ1-5 | TRBV24-1 | - | many | CATSDGEMQPQHF | TGTGCCACCAGTGATGGGGAGATGCAGCCCCAGCATTTT
TRBJ2-5 | TRBV12-3/TRBV12-4 | - | many | CASSLGTQYF | TGTGCCAGCAGTTTGGGAACCCAGTACTTC
TRBJ1-3 | TRBV7-9 | TRBD1 | many | CASSLTGTGSGNTIYF | TGTGCCAGCAGCCTAACCGGGACAGGCTCTGGAAACACCATATATTTT
TRBJ1-3 | TRBV15 | - | many | CATSTGSGNTIYF | TGTGCCACCAGCACGGGTTCCGGAAACACCATATATTTT
TRBJ1-1 | TRBV3-1 | - | few | CASSEGYLEAFF | TGTGCCAGCAGTGAAGGGTATTTGGAAGCTTTCTTT
TRBJ2-1 | TRBV11-2 | - | once | CASSLGAGRGNEQFF | TGTGCCAGCAGCTTAGGTGCCGGGCGGGGCAATGAGCAGTTCTTC
TRBJ1-6 | TRBV7-2 | TRBD1 | many | CASSLASRGNSPLHF | TGTGCCAGCAGCTTAGCGAGCAGGGGGAATTCACCCCTCCACTTT
TRBJ2-7 | TRBV7-9 | - | - | CASSLLALGDYEQYF | TGTGCCAGCAGCTTACTCGCGTTAGGGGACTACGAGCAGTACTTC
TRBJ2-2 | TRBV7-6 | TRBD1 | many | CASSTRTGATGELFF | TGTGCCAGCAGCACAAGGACAGGGGCAACCGGGGAGCTGTTTTTT
TRBJ2-5 | TRBV15 | - | - | CASSQQGYETQYF | TGTGCCAGCAGTCAGCAGGGGTACGAGACCCAGTACTTC
TRBJ1-1 | TRBV11-2 | - | - | CASSLDGLANTEAFF | TGTGCCAGCAGCTTAGATGGGTTAGCGAACACTGAAGCTTTCTTT
TRBJ2-6 | TRBV6-6 | - | - | CASSSGLSGANVLTF | TGTGCCAGCAGTTCGGGTCTCTCTGGGGCCAACGTCCTGACTTTC
TRBJ1-5 | TRBV20-1 | - | - | CSASGDIHSNQPQHF | TGCAGTGCTAGCGGGGACATACATAGCAATCAGCCCCAGCATTTT
TRBJ1-6 | TRBV7-9 | - | - | CASRLPNSPLHF | TGTGCCAGCCGTCTCCCGAATTCACCCCTCCACTTT
TRBJ1-5 | TRBV6-6 | - | - | CASSVPGLRNQPQHF | TGTGCCAGCAGTGTACCGGGGCTTCGCAATCAGCCCCAGCATTTT
TRBJ1-1 | TRBV29-1 | - | - | CSATGLGTEAFF | TGCAGCGCCACGGGACTGGGCACTGAAGCTTTCTTT
TRBJ1-5 | TRBV19 | TRBD1 | - | CASSNEVGTGGNQPQHF | TGTGCCAGTTCAAATGAGGTCGGGACAGGGGGAAATCAGCCCCAGCATTTT
TRBJ1-4 | TRBV7-2 | TRBD1 | - | CASSSAAGGEAEKLFF | TGTGCCAGCAGCTCTGCCGCAGGGGGCGAAGCTGAAAAACTGTTTTTT
TRBJ1-4 | TRBV12-3/TRBV12-4 | TRBD1 | - | CASSSDRGHEKLFF | TGTGCCAGCAGTTCGGACAGGGGGCATGAAAAACTGTTTTTT
TRBJ1-3 | TRBV9 | - | few | CASSAQHLAGNTIYF | TGTGCCAGCAGCGCACAACACCTGGCTGGAAACACCATATATTTT
TRBJ2-2 | TRBV7-9 | - | - | CASSKGTGELFF | TGTGCCAGCAGCAAAGGGACAGGGGAGCTGTTTTTT
TRBJ2-7 | TRBV13 | - | - | CASSLSPTGTSRFYEQYF | TGTGCCAGCAGCTTATCCCCAACCGGGACATCTAGATTCTACGAGCAGTACTTC
TRBJ2-7 | TRBV20-1 | - | - | CSAERQGFSYEQYF | TGCAGTGCTGAGAGGCAGGGGTTCTCCTACGAGCAGTACTTC
TRBJ1-5 | TRBV11-2 | - | - | CASSLLRAGWDQPQHF | TGTGCCAGCAGCTTACTCAGGGCAGGGTGGGATCAGCCCCAGCATTTT
TRBJ1-6 | TRBV15 | - | - | CATSRDRPDNSPLHF | TGTGCCACCAGCAGAGATCGGCCAGATAATTCACCCCTCCACTTT
TRBJ1-1 | TRBV4-1 | - | few | CASSHPGLNTEAFF | TGCGCCAGCAGCCACCCAGGGTTGAACACTGAAGCTTTCTTT
TRBJ1-1 | TRBV29-1 | - | many | CSVGEAGGTEAFF | TGCAGCGTTGGGGAGGCCGGGGGCACTGAAGCTTTCTTT
TRBJ2-7 | TRBV7-2 | - | - | CASSREGGLTEQYF | TGCGCCAGCAGCAGAGAGGGGGGATTAACCGAGCAGTACTTC
TRBJ2-2 | TRBV7-2 | - | many | CASSLPPGELFF | TGTGCCAGCAGCTTACCCCCCGGGGAGCTGTTTTTT
TRBJ1-1 | TRBV10-3 | - | many | CAISYREMNTEAFF | TGTGCCATCAGTTACAGGGAAATGAACACTGAAGCTTTCTTT
TRBJ1-5 | TRBV2 | - | - | CASSGKGWSQPQHF | TGTGCCAGCAGTGGAAAGGGGTGGTCTCAGCCCCAGCATTTT
TRBJ2-5 | TRBV2 | - | once | CASSAGDMETQYF | TGTGCCAGCAGTGCTGGGGACATGGAGACCCAGTACTTC
TRBJ1-1 | TRBV29-1 | - | - | CSYNGNLNTEAFF | TGCAGTTACAACGGAAACCTGAACACTGAAGCTTTCTTT
TRBJ1-2 | TRBV7-9 | TRBD1 | - | CASSQATGANYGYTF | TGCGCCAGCAGCCAAGCAACAGGGGCAAACTATGGCTACACCTTC
TRBJ1-5 | TRBV5-1 | TRBD1 | few | CASSLGDRDQPQHF | TGCGCCAGCAGCTTGGGTGACAGGGATCAGCCCCAGCATTTT
TRBJ1-1 | TRBV15 | - | many | CATSRSGISLRTEAFF | TGTGCCACCAGCAGATCTGGGATCTCTTTGAGGACTGAAGCTTTCTTT
TRBJ1-1 | TRBV2 | - | many | CASSQDIADEAFF | TGTGCCAGCAGTCAGGACATAGCGGATGAAGCTTTCTTT
TRBJ2-5 | TRBV9 | TRBD2 | - | CASSVGTSGRNNQETQYF | TGTGCCAGCAGCGTAGGAACTAGCGGGCGAAACAACCAAGAGACCCAGTACTTC
TRBJ1-5 | TRBV2 | - | many | CASSEGAYSNQPQHF | TGTGCCAGCAGTGAAGGGGCTTATAGCAATCAGCCCCAGCATTTT
TRBJ2-3 | TRBV2 | TRBD2 | - | CASSERRASGGTDTQYF | TGTGCCAGCAGTGAAAGGAGGGCTAGCGGGGGCACAGATACGCAGTATTTT
TRBJ1-6 | TRBV15 | TRBD1 | - | CATSEGGQGGNSPLHF | TGTGCCACCAGCGAAGGCGGACAGGGTGGTAATTCACCCCTCCACTTT
TRBJ2-3 | TRBV7-9 | - | once | CARAVASTDTQYF | TGTGCCCGAGCGGTTGCTAGCACAGATACGCAGTATTTT
TRBJ1-3 | TRBV2 | - | - | CASSEGGSRLGDTIYF | TGTGCCAGCAGTGAAGGGGGGAGCCGGCTTGGGGACACCATATATTTT
TRBJ1-1 | TRBV10-3 | - | - | CASSYTPLNTEAFF | TGTGCCAGCAGTTATACCCCATTGAACACTGAAGCTTTCTTT
TRBJ1-5 | TRBV29-1 | TRBD1 | many | CSVVQGGDQPQHF | TGCAGCGTTGTACAGGGGGGCGATCAGCCCCAGCATTTT
TRBJ1-5 | TRBV11-1 | - | - | CASSFPDRSNQPQHF | TGTGCCAGCAGTTTCCCGGACAGAAGCAATCAGCCCCAGCATTTT